Given below is one TCR beta chain in context. These data are taken from a study of blood T cell repertoires in COVID-19. At the level of the study: Whether acute or convalescent, the COVID-19 samples came from the United States, Italy and Spain. Nucleic acid was either cDNA or gDNA, and it came from T cells, B-cell-depleted T cells, or PBMCs.

Germline CDR1 KGHSH, CDR2 LQKENI. CDR3 size: 15 residues. With 3 bases clipped from V and 6 bases from J, the junction kept 7 bases outside the gene matches. In the original processing: Amplification from reference gene primers served as the basis for estimated nucleated cell counts. Assay: immunoSEQ multiplex PCR; the TCRdb copy retains only in-frame clones and omits some. The V and J calls and clone size are taken from that table; D and trimming were inferred from the DNA. The top ten clones hold approximately 7.6% of a sample with about 160,000 clones, 79% of them seen once. Patients at the Seattle site were enrolled during active infection and followed longitudinally.

The chain combines TRBV18 with TRBJ1-2, with 10 bases identical to TRBD1. This receptor was identified in a woman aged 55-70 years with COVID-19, enrolled during active disease. The sample taken for sequencing was peripheral blood. CDR3 in amino acids: CASSPPGQGVHGYTF. CDR3 nucleotide sequence: TGTGCCAGCTCACCGCCAGGACAGGGGGTCCATGGCTACACCTTC. The full variable domain, completed using reference TRBV18 and TRBJ1-2, is NAGVMQNPRHLVRRRGQEARLRCSPMKGHSHVYWYRQLPEEGLKFMVYLQKENIIDESGMPKERFSAEFPKEGPSILRIQQVVRGDSAAYFCASSPPGQGVHGYTFGSGTRLTVV.